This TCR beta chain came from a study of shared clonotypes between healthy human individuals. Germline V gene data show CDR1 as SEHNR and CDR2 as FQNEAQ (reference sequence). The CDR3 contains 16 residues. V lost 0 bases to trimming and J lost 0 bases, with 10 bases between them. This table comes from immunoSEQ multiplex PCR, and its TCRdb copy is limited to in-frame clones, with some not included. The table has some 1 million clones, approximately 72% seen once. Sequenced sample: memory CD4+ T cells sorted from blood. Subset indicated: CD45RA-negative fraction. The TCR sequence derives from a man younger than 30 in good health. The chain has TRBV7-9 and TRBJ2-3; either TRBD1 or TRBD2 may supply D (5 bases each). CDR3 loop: CASSLAGTFSTDTQYF. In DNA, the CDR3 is TGTGCCAGCAGCTTAGCTGGGACGTTCAGCACAGATACGCAGTATTTT. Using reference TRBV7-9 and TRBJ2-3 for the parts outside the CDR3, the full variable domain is DTGVSQNPRHKITKRGQNVTFRCDPISEHNRLYWYRQTLGQGPEFLTYFQNEAQLEKSRLLSDRFSAERPKGSFSTLEIQRTEQGDSAMYLCASSLAGTFSTDTQYFGPGTRLTVL.